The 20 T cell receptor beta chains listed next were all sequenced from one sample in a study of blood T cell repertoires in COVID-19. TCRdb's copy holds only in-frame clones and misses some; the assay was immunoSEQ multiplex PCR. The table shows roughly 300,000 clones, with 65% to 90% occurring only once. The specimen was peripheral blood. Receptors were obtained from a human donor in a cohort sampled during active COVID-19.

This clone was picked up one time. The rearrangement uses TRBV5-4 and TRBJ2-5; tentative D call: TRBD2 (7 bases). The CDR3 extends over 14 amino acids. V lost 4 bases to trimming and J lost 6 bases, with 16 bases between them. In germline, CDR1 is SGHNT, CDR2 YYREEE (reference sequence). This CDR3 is CASSRGGPEQTQYF. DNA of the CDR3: TGTGCCAGCAGCAGGGGGGGCCCTGAGCAGACCCAGTACTTC.

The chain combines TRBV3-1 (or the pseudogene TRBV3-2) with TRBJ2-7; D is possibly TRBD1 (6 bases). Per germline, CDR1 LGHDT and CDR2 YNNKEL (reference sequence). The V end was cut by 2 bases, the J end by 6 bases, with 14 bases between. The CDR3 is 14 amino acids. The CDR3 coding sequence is TGTGCCAGCAGCCAACTACCGGGACACCCCGAGCAGTACTTC. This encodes CASSQLPGHPEQYF.

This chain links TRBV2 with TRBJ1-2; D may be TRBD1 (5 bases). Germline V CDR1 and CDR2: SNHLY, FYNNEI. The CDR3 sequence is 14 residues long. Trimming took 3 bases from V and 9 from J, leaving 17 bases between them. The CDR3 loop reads CASSDRGGLVSYTF. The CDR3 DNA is TGTGCCAGCAGTGATCGGGGGGGATTGGTTAGCTACACCTTC.

DNA of the CDR3: TGCAGCAGCGTCACTTACAATGAGCAGTTCTTC. Its translation: CSSVTYNEQFF. The chain is built from TRBV29-1 and TRBJ2-1, with D hard to call. Trimming pared 8 bases from V and 4 bases from J, leaving 9 bases between. The CDR3 spans 11 residues. Germline-derived CDR1 and CDR2 are SQVTM and ANQGSEA.

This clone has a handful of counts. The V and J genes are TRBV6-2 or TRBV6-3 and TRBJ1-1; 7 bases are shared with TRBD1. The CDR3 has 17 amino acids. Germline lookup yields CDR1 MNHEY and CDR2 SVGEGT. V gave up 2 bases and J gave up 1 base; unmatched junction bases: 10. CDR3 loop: CASSYLACGTANTEAFF. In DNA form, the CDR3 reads TGTGCCAGCAGTTACCTCGCTTGTGGGACAGCGAACACTGAAGCTTTCTTT.

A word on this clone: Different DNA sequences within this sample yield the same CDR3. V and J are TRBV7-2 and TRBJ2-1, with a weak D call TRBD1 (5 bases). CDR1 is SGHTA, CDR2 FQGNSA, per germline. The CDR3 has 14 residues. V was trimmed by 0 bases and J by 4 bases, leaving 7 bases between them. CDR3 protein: CASSLARDYNEQFF. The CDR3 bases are TGTGCCAGCAGCTTAGCCAGGGATTACAATGAGCAGTTCTTC.

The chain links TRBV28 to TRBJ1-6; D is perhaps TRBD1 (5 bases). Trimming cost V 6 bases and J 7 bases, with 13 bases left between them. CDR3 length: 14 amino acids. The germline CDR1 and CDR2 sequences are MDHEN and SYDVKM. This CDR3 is CASRSTGGNSPLHF. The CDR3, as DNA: TGTGCCAGCAGATCCACAGGAGGGAATTCACCCCTCCACTTT.

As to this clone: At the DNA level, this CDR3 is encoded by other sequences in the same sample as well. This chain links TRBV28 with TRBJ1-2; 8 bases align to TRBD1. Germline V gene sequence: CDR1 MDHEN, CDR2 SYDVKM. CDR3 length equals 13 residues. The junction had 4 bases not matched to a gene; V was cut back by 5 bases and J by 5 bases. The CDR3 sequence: CASSVDRDYGYTF. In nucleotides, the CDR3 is TGTGCCAGCAGTGTGGACAGGGATTATGGCTACACCTTC.

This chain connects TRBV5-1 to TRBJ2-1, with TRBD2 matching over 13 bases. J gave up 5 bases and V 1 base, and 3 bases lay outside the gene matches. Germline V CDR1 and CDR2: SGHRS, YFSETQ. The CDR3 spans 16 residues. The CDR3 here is CASSLWTSGSDNEQFF. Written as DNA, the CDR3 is TGCGCCAGCAGCTTGTGGACTAGCGGGAGTGACAATGAGCAGTTCTTC.

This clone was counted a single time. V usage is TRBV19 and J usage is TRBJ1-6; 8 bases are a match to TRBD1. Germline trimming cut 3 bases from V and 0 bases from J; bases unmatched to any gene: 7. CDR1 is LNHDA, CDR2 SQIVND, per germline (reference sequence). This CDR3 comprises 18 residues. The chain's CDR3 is CASSITGTGSSYNSPLHF. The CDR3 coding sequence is TGTGCCAGTAGTATTACCGGGACAGGATCCTCCTATAATTCACCCCTCCACTTT.

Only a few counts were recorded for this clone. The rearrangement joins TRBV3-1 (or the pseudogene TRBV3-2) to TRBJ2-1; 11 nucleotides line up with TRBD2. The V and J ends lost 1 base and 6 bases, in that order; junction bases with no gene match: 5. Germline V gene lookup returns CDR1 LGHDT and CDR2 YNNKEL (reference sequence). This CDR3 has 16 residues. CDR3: CASSQVPTSGVNEQFF. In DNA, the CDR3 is TGTGCCAGCAGCCAAGTCCCGACTAGCGGGGTCAATGAGCAGTTCTTC.

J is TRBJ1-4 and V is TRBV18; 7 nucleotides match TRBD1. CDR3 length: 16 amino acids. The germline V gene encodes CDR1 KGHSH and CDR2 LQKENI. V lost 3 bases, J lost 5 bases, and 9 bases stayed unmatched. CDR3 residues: CASSPFAGTDNEKLFF. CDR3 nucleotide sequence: TGTGCCAGCTCACCTTTCGCCGGGACAGACAATGAAAAACTGTTTTTT.

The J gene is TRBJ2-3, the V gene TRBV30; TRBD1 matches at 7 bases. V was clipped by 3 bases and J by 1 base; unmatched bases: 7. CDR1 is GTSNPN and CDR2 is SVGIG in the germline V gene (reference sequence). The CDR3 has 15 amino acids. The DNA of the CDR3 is TGTGCCTGGAGCTTTACAGGGGACGGCACAGATACGCAGTATTTT. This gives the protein CAWSFTGDGTDTQYF.

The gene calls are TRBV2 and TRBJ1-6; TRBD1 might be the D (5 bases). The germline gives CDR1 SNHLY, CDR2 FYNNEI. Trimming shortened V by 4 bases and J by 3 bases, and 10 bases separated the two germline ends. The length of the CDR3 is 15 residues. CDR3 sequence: CASSGDSYYNSPLHF. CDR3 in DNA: TGTGCCAGCAGTGGCGACAGCTACTATAATTCACCCCTCCACTTT.

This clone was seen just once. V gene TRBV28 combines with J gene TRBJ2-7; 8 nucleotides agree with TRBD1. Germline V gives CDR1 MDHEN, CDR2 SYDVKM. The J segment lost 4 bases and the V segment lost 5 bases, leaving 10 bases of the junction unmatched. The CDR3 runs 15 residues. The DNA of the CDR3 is TGTGCCAGCAGTCTACCGGGACAGGTTACATACGAGCAGTACTTC. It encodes CASSLPGQVTYEQYF.

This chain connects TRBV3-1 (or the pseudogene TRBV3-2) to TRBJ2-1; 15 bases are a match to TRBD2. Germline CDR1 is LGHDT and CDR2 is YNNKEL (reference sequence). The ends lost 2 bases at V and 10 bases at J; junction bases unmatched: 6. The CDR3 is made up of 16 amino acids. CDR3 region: CASSQPGLAGGGEQFF. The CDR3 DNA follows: TGTGCCAGCAGCCAACCCGGACTAGCGGGAGGGGGAGAGCAGTTCTTC.

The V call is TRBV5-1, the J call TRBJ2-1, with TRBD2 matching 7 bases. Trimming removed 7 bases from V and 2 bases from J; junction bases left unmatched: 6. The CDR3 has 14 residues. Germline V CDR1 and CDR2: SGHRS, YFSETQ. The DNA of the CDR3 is TGCGCCAGCGGTAAGCGGGACGCCTACAATGAGCAGTTCTTC. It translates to CASGKRDAYNEQFF.

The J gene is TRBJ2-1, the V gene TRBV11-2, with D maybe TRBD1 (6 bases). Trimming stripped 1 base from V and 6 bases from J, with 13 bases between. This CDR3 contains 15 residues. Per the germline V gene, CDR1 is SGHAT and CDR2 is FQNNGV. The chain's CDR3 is CASSLALTGLNEQFF. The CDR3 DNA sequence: TGTGCCAGCAGCTTAGCTTTGACAGGCCTCAATGAGCAGTTCTTC.

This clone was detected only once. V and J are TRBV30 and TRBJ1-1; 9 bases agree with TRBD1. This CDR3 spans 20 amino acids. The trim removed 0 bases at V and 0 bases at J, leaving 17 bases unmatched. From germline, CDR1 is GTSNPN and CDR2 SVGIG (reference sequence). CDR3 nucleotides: TGTGCCTGGAGTGTAAAAACAGGGGGCTATTTCGGTAACATGAACACTGAAGCTTTCTTT. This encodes CAWSVKTGGYFGNMNTEAFF.

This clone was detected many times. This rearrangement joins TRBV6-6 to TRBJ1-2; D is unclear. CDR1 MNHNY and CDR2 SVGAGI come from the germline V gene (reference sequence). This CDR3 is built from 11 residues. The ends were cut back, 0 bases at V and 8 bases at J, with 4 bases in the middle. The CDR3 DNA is TGTGCCAGCAGTTACTCGACAGGCTACACCTTC. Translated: CASSYSTGYTF.